Described below is a single TCR beta chain sequence and its context. The sample originates from a study of blood T cell repertoires in COVID-19. Study in general: Italy, Spain and the United States were the sources of the convalescent and acute COVID-19 samples. Sample material is recorded as cDNA or gDNA derived from T cells, B-cell-depleted T cells, or PBMCs.

In the study's own analysis: How many nucleated cells were present was estimated from reference gene primer amplification. Measured with immunoSEQ multiplex PCR; TCRdb has only the in-frame clones, and not every one. V and J calls and clone size are copied from that table; D and trimming were computed from the DNA. The sample lists 95,000 to 150,000 clones; about 83% were seen once. The CDR3 contains 15 residues. Trimming stripped 6 bases from V and 0 bases from J, with 15 bases between. From germline, CDR1 is WNHNN and CDR2 SYGVQD (reference sequence). The source material was peripheral blood. The clonotype comes from a woman between 45 and 65 years old with acute or convalescent COVID-19. The chain has TRBV10-1 and TRBJ2-7; D is undetermined. Here the CDR3 DNA reads TGCGCCAGCAGGACTGCGGATAAAAGCTCCTACGAGCAGTACTTC. As protein: CASRTADKSSYEQYF.